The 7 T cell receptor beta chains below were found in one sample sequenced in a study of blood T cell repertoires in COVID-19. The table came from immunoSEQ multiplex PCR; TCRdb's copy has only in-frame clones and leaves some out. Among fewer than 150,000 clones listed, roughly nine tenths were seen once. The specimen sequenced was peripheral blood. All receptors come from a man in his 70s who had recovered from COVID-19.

This CDR3 is CASSPGGRTQYF. The DNA for the CDR3 is TGTGCCAGTAGTCCCGGGGGGAGGACCCAGTACTTC. The chain couples TRBV19 to TRBJ2-5; 7 bases fit TRBD2. Germline assignment: CDR1 LNHDA and CDR2 SQIVND (reference sequence). This CDR3 region has 12 residues. The ends lost 5 bases at V and 7 bases at J; junction bases unmatched: 4. Using reference TRBV19 and TRBJ2-5 for the parts outside the CDR3, the full variable domain is DGGITQSPKYLFRKEGQNVTLSCEQNLNHDAMYWYRQDPGQGLRLIYYSQIVNDFQKGDIAEGYSVSREKKESFPLTVTSAQKNPTAFYLCASSPGGRTQYFGPGTRLLVL.

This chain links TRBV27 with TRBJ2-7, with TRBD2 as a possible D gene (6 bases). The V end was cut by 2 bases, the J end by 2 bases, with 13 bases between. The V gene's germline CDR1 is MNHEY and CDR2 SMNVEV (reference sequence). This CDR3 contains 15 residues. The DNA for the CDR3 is TGTGCCAGCAGTTTAAATCCGGGAGCTACCTACGAGCAGTACTTC. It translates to CASSLNPGATYEQYF.

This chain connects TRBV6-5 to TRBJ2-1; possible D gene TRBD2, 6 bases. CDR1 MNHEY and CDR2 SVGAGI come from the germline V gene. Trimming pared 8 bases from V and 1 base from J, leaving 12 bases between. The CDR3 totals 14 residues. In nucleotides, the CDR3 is TGTGCCAGCGGGCGGCTAGCGTCCTACAATGAGCAGTTCTTC. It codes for CASGRLASYNEQFF.

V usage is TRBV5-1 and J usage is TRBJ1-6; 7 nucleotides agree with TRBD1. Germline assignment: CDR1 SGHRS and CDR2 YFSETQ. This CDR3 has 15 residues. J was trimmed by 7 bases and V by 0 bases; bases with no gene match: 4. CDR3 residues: CASSLDRGPNSPLHF. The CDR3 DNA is TGCGCCAGCAGCTTGGACAGGGGACCAAATTCACCCCTCCACTTT.

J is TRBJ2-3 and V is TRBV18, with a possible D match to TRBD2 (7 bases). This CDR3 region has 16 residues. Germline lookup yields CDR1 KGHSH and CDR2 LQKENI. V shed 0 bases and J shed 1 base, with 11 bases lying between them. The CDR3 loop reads CASSPPRGGGTDTQYF. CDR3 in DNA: TGTGCCAGCTCACCACCGAGAGGGGGGGGCACAGATACGCAGTATTTT.

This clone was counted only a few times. Here the CDR3 reads CASSFFGGNTIYF. The CDR3 nucleotides read TGTGCCAGCAGTTTTTTCGGTGGAAACACCATATATTTT. The chain is built from TRBV28 and TRBJ1-3; D gene uncertain. V was pared by 3 bases and J by 3 bases, with 6 bases between. CDR1 is MDHEN and CDR2 is SYDVKM in the germline V gene. The CDR3 runs 13 residues. The full variable domain, completed using reference TRBV28 and TRBJ1-3, is DVKVTQSSRYLVKRTGEKVFLECVQDMDHENMFWYRQDPGLGLRLIYFSYDVKMKEKGDIPEGYSVSREKKERFSLILESASTNQTSMYLCASSFFGGNTIYFGEGSWLTVV.

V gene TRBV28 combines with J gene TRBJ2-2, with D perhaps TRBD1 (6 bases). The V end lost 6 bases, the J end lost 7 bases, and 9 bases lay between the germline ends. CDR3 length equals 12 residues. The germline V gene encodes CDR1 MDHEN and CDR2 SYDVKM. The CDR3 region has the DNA TGTGCCAGCAGCACAGGGTACGGGGAGCTGTTTTTT. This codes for CASSTGYGELFF.